Below, one T cell receptor (beta chain) is given with its context. Antigen specificity is unknown. The entry originates in a study of shared clonotypes between healthy human individuals. Overall study findings and caveats: Shared clonotypes across all four donors exceeded non-shared ones in generation probability.

Adult donors, all healthy and HIV-negative, had no recent acute infections or vaccinations. Assay: immunoSEQ multiplex PCR; the TCRdb copy retains only in-frame clones and omits some. The repertoire consists of 180,000 or so clones, with roughly 93% occurring once and the leading ten covering around 0.067%. Trimming cost V 6 bases and J 2 bases; bases outside gene matches: 13. Germline CDR1 MDHEN, CDR2 SYDVKM. The CDR3 loop spans 16 amino acids. The sequencing sample was made of naive CD4+ T cells sorted from blood. Subset given: CD45RA+ positively selected. This sequence was found in a woman under 40 in good health. V and J are TRBV28 and TRBJ2-7, with 7 bases lining up with TRBD1. CDR3 DNA sequence: TGTGCCAGCAGCCCTGTCGTCTGGCAGGGGGCCTACGAGCAGTACTTC. As protein: CASSPVVWQGAYEQYF.